These T cell receptor beta chains were read from a single sample in a study of cytomegalovirus exposure and HLA in healthy donors. TCRdb's table, derived via immunoSEQ multiplex PCR, lists solely in-frame clones and lacks some. There are about 78,000 clones in the sample, with 7.5% to 8% held by the top ten. The sample comprised PBMCs. These receptors were obtained from a female donor in good health and CMV-seropositive. The CDR3 runs from the conserved cysteine through the conserved F or W. D genes are given only for firm matches.

j_call	v_call	d_call	cdr3_aa	cdr3_nt
TRBJ2-1	TRBV19	TRBD2	CASRVGGRAGYNEQFF	TGTGCCAGTCGGGTGGGCGGGAGGGCCGGGTACAATGAGCAGTTCTTC
TRBJ2-5	TRBV30	.	CAWRKRSPQETQYF	TGTGCCTGGAGAAAGAGGTCACCCCAAGAGACCCAGTACTTC
TRBJ2-1	TRBV6-1	TRBD2	CASSPYSGSANEQFF	TGTGCCAGCAGCCCCTATAGCGGGAGTGCAAATGAGCAGTTCTTC
TRBJ1-5	TRBV5-8	.	CASSFDRNQPQHF	TGTGCCAGCAGCTTCGACAGGAATCAGCCCCAGCATTTT
TRBJ2-2	TRBV13	.	CASSLARGLVSGELFF	TGTGCCAGCAGCTTAGCCAGGGGCCTTGTGTCCGGGGAGCTGTTTTTT
TRBJ2-1	TRBV6-1	.	CASAGLTWWGNEQFF	TGTGCCAGCGCAGGACTGACATGGTGGGGCAATGAGCAGTTCTTC
TRBJ1-5	TRBV5-6	TRBD1	CASSYRQGGQPQHF	TGTGCCAGCAGCTACAGACAGGGCGGACAGCCCCAGCATTTT
TRBJ1-4	TRBV15	.	CATSREVAVSKEKLFF	TGTGCCACCAGCAGAGAGGTGGCAGTCTCCAAGGAAAAACTGTTTTTT
TRBJ2-2	TRBV7-2	TRBD2	CASSPGTRIDGELFF	TGTGCCAGCAGCCCAGGGACTAGGATAGACGGGGAGCTGTTTTTT
TRBJ2-2	TRBV6-6	.	CASSYDRVTGELFF	TGTGCCAGCAGTTACGATCGGGTCACCGGGGAGCTGTTTTTT
TRBJ2-7	TRBV2	.	CASSPPGLNYEQYF	TGTGCCAGCAGCCCACCGGGGTTGAACTACGAGCAGTACTTC
TRBJ1-1	TRBV5-5	.	CASSLRGLNTEAFF	TGTGCCAGCAGCTTGAGGGGTTTGAACACTGAAGCTTTCTTT
TRBJ2-2	TRBV28	.	CASSTSGLRGLPFTGELFF	TGTGCCAGCAGTACCTCAGGCTTGAGGGGGTTACCATTCACCGGGGAGCTGTTTTTT
TRBJ2-3	TRBV19	TRBD1	CASTRGGQGTTDTQYF	TGTGCCAGTACCCGGGGGGGACAGGGGACCACAGATACGCAGTATTTT
TRBJ2-5	TRBV4-2	.	CASSQETGRETQYF	TGTGCCAGCAGCCAAGAAACAGGGCGCGAGACCCAGTACTTC
TRBJ1-2	TRBV9	.	CASSVALTPYGYTF	TGTGCCAGCAGCGTAGCGCTCACACCCTATGGCTACACCTTC
TRBJ2-7	TRBV7-9	.	CASSYQGYEQYF	TGTGCCAGCAGCTACCAGGGGTACGAGCAGTACTTC
TRBJ2-1	TRBV7-9	TRBD2	CASSGLTPLAPSSYNEQFF	TGTGCCAGCAGCGGATTGACTCCACTAGCGCCGAGCTCCTACAATGAGCAGTTCTTC
TRBJ1-1	TRBV7-9	.	CASSPGWAGVGTEAFF	TGTGCCAGCAGCCCCGGTTGGGCAGGGGTAGGGACTGAAGCTTTCTTT
TRBJ2-1	TRBV19	TRBD2	CASSIERGGRRNEQFF	TGTGCCAGTAGTATCGAGCGGGGGGGCAGGCGGAATGAGCAGTTCTTC